The rows below give T cell receptor beta chains drawn from one sample of a study of cytomegalovirus exposure and HLA in healthy donors. Method: immunoSEQ multiplex PCR; TCRdb's copy keeps in-frame clones and lacks some. The sample lists around 130,000 clones; 65% to 75% were seen once. Sequencing used PBMCs. The receptors stem from a man aged 40-50 years in good health and CMV-seropositive. The CDR3 runs from the conserved cysteine through the conserved F or W. The D gene is left open where the match is weak. Expanded clones are given a class, and other clones once, few, many or no size at all.

d_call	v_call	j_call	clone_size	cdr3_aa	cdr3_nt
NA	TRBV10-2	TRBJ2-1	NA	CASSESGEDEQFF	TGCGCCAGCAGTGAGTCTGGGGAGGATGAGCAGTTCTTC
TRBD1	TRBV5-6	TRBJ1-6	NA	CASSLVRTGGNSPLHF	TGTGCCAGCAGCTTGGTTCGGACAGGGGGGAATTCACCCCTCCACTTT
TRBD2	TRBV19	TRBJ2-1	NA	CASRHTGLGVDEQFF	TGTGCCAGTAGACATACGGGACTAGGTGTCGATGAGCAGTTCTTC
TRBD1	TRBV5-1	TRBJ1-2	NA	CASSSTGNYGYTF	TGCGCCAGCAGCTCGACAGGGAATTATGGCTACACCTTC
NA	TRBV6-1	TRBJ1-2	few	CASSEALLGAINYGYTF	TGTGCCAGCAGTGAAGCTTTACTGGGCGCGATTAACTATGGCTACACCTTC
TRBD2	TRBV7-9	TRBJ2-3	NA	CSSSLAGGGADTQYF	TGTTCCAGCAGCTTAGCGGGAGGGGGGGCAGATACGCAGTATTTT
TRBD1	TRBV27	TRBJ2-7	NA	CASQQDRGREQYF	TGTGCCAGCCAGCAGGACAGGGGGCGAGAGCAGTACTTC
NA	TRBV29-1	TRBJ2-7	once	CSTQDGAYEQYF	TGCAGCACCCAGGACGGGGCCTACGAGCAGTACTTC
NA	TRBV28	TRBJ2-3	NA	CASSSADTQYF	TGTGCCAGCAGTTCGGCAGATACGCAGTATTTT
TRBD1	TRBV28	TRBJ1-5	NA	CASSRDRGWQPQHF	TGTGCCAGCAGCCGGGACAGGGGTTGGCAGCCCCAGCATTTT
NA	TRBV28	TRBJ1-1	NA	CASSRVRLKTEAFF	TGTGCCAGCAGTCGCGTAAGATTAAAGACTGAAGCTTTCTTT
NA	TRBV7-9	TRBJ1-3	NA	CASSSRGGLRNTIYF	TGTGCCAGCAGCTCTAGGGGGGGACTTCGGAACACCATATATTTT
NA	TRBV5-4	TRBJ2-2	NA	CASSLAAGGHGELFF	TGTGCCAGCAGCTTGGCCGCAGGAGGCCACGGGGAGCTGTTTTTT
NA	TRBV5-1	TRBJ1-2	NA	CASSLAGRGGYTF	TGCGCCAGCAGCTTGGCGGGGAGAGGTGGCTACACCTTC
NA	TRBV5-1	TRBJ2-7	NA	CASSEQGSAYEQYF	TGCGCCAGCAGCGAACAGGGCTCCGCCTACGAGCAGTACTTC
NA	TRBV15	TRBJ1-4	NA	CATSPRRVTAGEKLFF	TGTGCCACCAGCCCACGGCGGGTTACCGCGGGGGAAAAACTGTTTTTT
TRBD1	TRBV4-1	TRBJ2-7	once	CASSPLLGQIYEQYF	TGCGCCAGCAGCCCCCTTTTGGGACAGATCTACGAGCAGTACTTC
TRBD1	TRBV18	TRBJ1-5	NA	CASSSQGQGGSQPQHF	TGTGCCAGCTCATCCCAGGGACAGGGGGGAAGTCAGCCCCAGCATTTT
NA	TRBV4-1	TRBJ2-1	NA	CASSPPGSESSYNEQFF	TGCGCCAGCAGCCCCCCCGGAAGCGAGAGCTCCTACAATGAGCAGTTCTTC
TRBD1	TRBV30	TRBJ1-1	few	CAWRTGFTEAFF	TGTGCCTGGAGGACAGGGTTCACTGAAGCTTTCTTT
NA	TRBV7-9	TRBJ1-1	NA	CASSLKQLYTEAFF	TGTGCCAGCAGCTTAAAACAGCTATACACTGAAGCTTTCTTT
NA	TRBV7-7	TRBJ2-7	NA	CASSLAAGEGYEQYF	TGTGCTAGCAGCTTAGCGGCAGGGGAGGGCTACGAGCAGTACTTC
NA	TRBV27	TRBJ2-3	NA	CASSPGDSGYTDTQYF	TGTGCCAGCAGCCCCGGTGATAGCGGATACACAGATACGCAGTATTTT
TRBD1	TRBV5-1	TRBJ2-5	NA	CASSHSTGSLKETQYF	TGCGCCAGCAGCCACTCGACAGGGAGTTTGAAAGAGACCCAGTACTTC